One T cell receptor (beta chain) is described in this entry. This table comes from immunoSEQ multiplex PCR, and its TCRdb copy is limited to in-frame clones, with some not included. The sample has around 59,000 clones; about nine tenths are singletons. The data stem from a study of OX40 agonist ivuxolimab in advanced cancers. CDR3 length: 14 amino acids. CDR1 MDHEN and CDR2 SYDVKM come from the germline V gene. The germline V and J ends were trimmed by 2 bases and 5 bases, with 12 bases remaining between them. The receptor was derived from an adult with an advanced solid tumor such as melanoma, head and neck, liver or kidney cancer. The chain combines TRBV28 with TRBJ2-5, with a possible D match to TRBD1 (6 bases). Material: CD4+ or CD8+ T cells sorted from blood, obtained in a trial of the OX40 agonist ivuxolimab. CDR3 region: CASSLNNRDETQYF. For the CDR3, the DNA is TGTGCCAGCAGTTTAAACAACAGGGATGAGACCCAGTACTTC. The full variable domain, its missing parts supplied by reference TRBV28 and TRBJ2-5, is DVKVTQSSRYLVKRTGEKVFLECVQDMDHENMFWYRQDPGLGLRLIYFSYDVKMKEKGDIPEGYSVSREKKERFSLILESASTNQTSMYLCASSLNNRDETQYFGPGTRLLVL.